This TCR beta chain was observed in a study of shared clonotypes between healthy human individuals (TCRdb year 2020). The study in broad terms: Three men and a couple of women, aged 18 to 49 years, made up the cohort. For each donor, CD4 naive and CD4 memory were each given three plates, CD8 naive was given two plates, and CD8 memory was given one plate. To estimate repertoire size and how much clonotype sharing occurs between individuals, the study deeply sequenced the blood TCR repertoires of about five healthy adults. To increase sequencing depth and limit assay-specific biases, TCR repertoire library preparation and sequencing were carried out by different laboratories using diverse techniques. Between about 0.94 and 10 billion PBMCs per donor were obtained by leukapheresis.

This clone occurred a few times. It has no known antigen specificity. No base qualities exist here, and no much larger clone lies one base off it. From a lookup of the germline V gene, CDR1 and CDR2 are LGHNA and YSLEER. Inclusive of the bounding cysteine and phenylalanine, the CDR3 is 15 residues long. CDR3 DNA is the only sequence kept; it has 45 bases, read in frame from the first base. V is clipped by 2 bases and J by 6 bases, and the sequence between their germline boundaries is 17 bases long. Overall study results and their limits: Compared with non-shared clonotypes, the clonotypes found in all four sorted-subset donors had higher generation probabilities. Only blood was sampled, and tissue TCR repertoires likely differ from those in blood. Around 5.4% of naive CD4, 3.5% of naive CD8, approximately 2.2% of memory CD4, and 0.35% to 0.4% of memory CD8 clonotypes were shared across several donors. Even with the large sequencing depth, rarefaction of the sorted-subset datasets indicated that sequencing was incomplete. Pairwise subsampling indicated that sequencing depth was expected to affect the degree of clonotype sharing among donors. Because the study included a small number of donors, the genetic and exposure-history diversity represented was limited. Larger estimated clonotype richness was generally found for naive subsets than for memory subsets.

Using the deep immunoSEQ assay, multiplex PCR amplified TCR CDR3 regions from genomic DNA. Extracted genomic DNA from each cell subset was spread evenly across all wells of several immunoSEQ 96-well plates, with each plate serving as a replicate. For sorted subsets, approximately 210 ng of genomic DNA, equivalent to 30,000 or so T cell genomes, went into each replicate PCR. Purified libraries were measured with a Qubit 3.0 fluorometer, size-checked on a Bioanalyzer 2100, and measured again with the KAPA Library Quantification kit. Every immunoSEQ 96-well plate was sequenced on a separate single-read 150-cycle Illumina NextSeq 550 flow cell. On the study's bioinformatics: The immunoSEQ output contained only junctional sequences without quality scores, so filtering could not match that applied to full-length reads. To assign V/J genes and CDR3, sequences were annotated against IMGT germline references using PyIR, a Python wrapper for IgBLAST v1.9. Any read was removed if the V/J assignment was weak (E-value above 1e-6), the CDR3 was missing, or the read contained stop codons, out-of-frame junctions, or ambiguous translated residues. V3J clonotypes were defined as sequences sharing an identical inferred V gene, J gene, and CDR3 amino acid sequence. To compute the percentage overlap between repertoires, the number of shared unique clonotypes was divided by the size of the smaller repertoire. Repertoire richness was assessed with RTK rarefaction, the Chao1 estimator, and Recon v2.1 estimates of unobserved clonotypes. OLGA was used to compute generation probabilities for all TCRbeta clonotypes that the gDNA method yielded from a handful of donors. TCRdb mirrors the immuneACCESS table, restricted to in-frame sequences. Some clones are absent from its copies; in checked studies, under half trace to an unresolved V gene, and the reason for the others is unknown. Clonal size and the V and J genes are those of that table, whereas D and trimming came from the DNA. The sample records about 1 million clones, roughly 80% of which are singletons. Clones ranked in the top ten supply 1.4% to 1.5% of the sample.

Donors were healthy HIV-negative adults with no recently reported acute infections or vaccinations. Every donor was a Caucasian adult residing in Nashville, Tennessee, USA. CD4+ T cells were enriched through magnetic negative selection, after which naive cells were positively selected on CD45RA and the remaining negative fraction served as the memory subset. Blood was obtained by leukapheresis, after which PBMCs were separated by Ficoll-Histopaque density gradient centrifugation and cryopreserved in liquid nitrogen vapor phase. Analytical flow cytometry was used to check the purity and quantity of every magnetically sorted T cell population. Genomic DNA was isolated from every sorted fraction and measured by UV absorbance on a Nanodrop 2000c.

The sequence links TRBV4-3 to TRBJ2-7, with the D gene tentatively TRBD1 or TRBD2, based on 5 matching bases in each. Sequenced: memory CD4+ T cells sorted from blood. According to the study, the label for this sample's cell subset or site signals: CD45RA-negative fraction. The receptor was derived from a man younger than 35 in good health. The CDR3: CASSQPGPREGEQYF. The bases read TGCGCCAGCAGCCAACCGGGACCACGAGAAGGCGAGCAGTACTTC.